This T cell receptor (beta chain) is from a study of cytomegalovirus exposure and HLA in healthy donors. Details on this clone: Its specificity is unknown.

The CDR3 contains 14 residues. Germline V gene data show CDR1 as MNHEY and CDR2 as SVGAGI. Trimming left V 3 bases short and J 7 bases short, with 14 bases between. The donors were part of the validation cohort, which consisted of about 120 subjects and was separate from the first cohort of 666 subjects. Generated by immunoSEQ multiplex PCR, the TCRdb table keeps only in-frame clones and is missing some. The sample has fewer than 250,000 clones; 75% to 90% are singletons. General study points: According to a subsequent analysis, TCR clusters from the first cohort were inclined to appear together in the roughly 120 validation repertoires. The classifier, whose performance was assessed in both the original and validation cohorts, reportedly diagnosed cytomegalovirus status with high specificity and sensitivity. According to the study, approximately 150 TCR beta chains were cytomegalovirus-associated.

Input material: PBMCs. The V and J genes are TRBV6-5 and TRBJ2-3; no clear D. This sequence was found in a woman between 18 and 29 years old in good health and CMV-seronegative. CDR3 residues: CASSYGPSLYTQYF. The CDR3 DNA is TGTGCCAGCAGTTATGGTCCCTCCTTATATACGCAGTATTTT.